These 27 T cell receptor beta chains originate from one sample sequenced in a study of T-cell memory formation after mild COVID-19. TCRdb ran MiXCR on the 5' RACE reads and lists one entry per CDR3 protein. This sample yields 350,000 to 500,000 distinct CDR3 sequences, of which under 20% are seen a single time; around a fifth belongs to the top ten. The sample consisted of PBMCs or a T cell subset sorted from them (not recorded which). The receptors shown here come from a man aged 18 to 30 who had mild COVID-19 (a few samples of this study predate the infection). Cell type and time point are not known.

This chain uses TRBV27 with TRBJ2-2; possible D gene TRBD1, 6 bases. Trimming took 5 bases from V and 0 from J, leaving 16 bases between them. The CDR3 consists of 17 residues. Per the germline V gene, CDR1 is MNHEY and CDR2 is SMNVEV (reference sequence). CDR3 amino acids: CASSPQPRTANTGELFF. CDR3 bases: TGTGCCAGCAGTCCCCAACCTAGGACAGCGAACACCGGGGAGCTGTTTTTT.

This clonotype was counted only a few times. This chain links TRBV6-1 with TRBJ2-5; 10 bases align to TRBD2. Germline V gene data show CDR1 as MNHNS and CDR2 as SASEGT. J gave up 5 bases and V 6 bases, and 6 bases lay outside the gene matches. This CDR3 region has 14 residues. The CDR3 loop is CASRSGGAGETQYF. The CDR3 DNA reads as TGTGCCAGCAGGAGCGGGGGGGCAGGGGAGACCCAGTACTTC.

V gene TRBV6-6 combines with J gene TRBJ2-3, with a tentative D call TRBD1 (6 bases). Per germline, CDR1 MNHNY and CDR2 SVGAGI (reference sequence). This CDR3 is 16 amino acids long. V gave up 5 bases and J gave up 3 bases, with 18 bases separating them. CDR3 coding DNA: TGTGCCAGCAGTCAACAGGGCCTCAGCGGAACAGATACGCAGTATTTT. Translated: CASSQQGLSGTDTQYF.

This clonotype was seen a handful of times. The CDR3 reads CASSLRQNEKLFF. Written as DNA, the CDR3 is TGTGCCAGCAGCTTGCGCCAAAATGAAAAACTGTTTTTT. This rearrangement joins TRBV2 to TRBJ1-4; D is undetermined. The CDR3 covers 13 residues. Germline-derived CDR1 and CDR2 are SNHLY and FYNNEI. V was pared by 6 bases and J by 5 bases, with 10 bases between. Supplemented by reference TRBV2 and TRBJ1-4, the full variable domain reads EPEVTQTPSHQVTQMGQEVILRCVPISNHLYFYWYRQILGQKVEFLVSFYNNEISEKSEIFDDQFSVERPDGSNFTLKIRSTKLEDSAMYFCASSLRQNEKLFFGSGTQLSVL.

This clonotype was counted at least ten times. The chain has TRBV12-3 or TRBV12-4 and TRBJ2-3; 12 nucleotides line up with TRBD2. With 6 bases clipped from V and 5 bases from J, the junction kept 6 bases outside the gene matches. The CDR3 is 15 residues long. The CDR3 reads CASSVTSGGRDTQYF. The DNA for the CDR3 is TGTGCCAGCAGCGTGACTAGCGGGGGTAGAGATACGCAGTATTTT.

This clonotype came up once. The V gene is TRBV2, the J gene TRBJ2-6, with D unclear. The CDR3 is 13 residues long. The germline V gene encodes CDR1 SNHLY and CDR2 FYNNEI. The V end lost 8 bases, the J end lost 3 bases, and 8 bases lay between the germline ends. This chain's CDR3 is CASGPGGANVLTF. CDR3 coding DNA: TGTGCCAGCGGTCCGGGTGGGGCCAACGTCCTGACTTTC.

CDR3 protein: CASSFGQADGYTF. CDR3 DNA sequence: TGCGCCAGCAGCTTTGGACAGGCGGATGGCTACACCTTC. This sequence joins TRBV5-1 and TRBJ1-2; 7 nucleotides match TRBD1. CDR3 size: 13 residues. In germline, CDR1 is SGHRS, CDR2 YFSETQ. The J segment lost 6 bases and the V segment lost 2 bases, leaving 4 bases of the junction unmatched.

The table lists this clonotype with a few counts. The V and J genes are TRBV29-1 and TRBJ2-1; 7 bases are shared with TRBD1. Germline values: CDR1 SQVTM, CDR2 ANQGSEA. Losses at the gene ends were 3 bases for V and 5 bases for J; bases not matched to a gene: 10. CDR3 length: 15 residues. The CDR3, as DNA: TGCAGCGTTGACCTTTACAGGGGTTTGGACAATGAGCAGTTCTTC. Translating it yields CSVDLYRGLDNEQFF.

The rearrangement uses TRBV7-9 and TRBJ1-2, with D perhaps TRBD1 (6 bases). The germline V gene encodes CDR1 SEHNR and CDR2 FQNEAQ (reference sequence). The CDR3 extends over 15 amino acids. V dropped 5 bases and J dropped 6 bases, with 19 bases sitting between them. The CDR3 coding sequence is TGTGCCAGCAGCGCCCGACGGACAGCTTTAGATGGCTACACCTTC. This translates into CASSARRTALDGYTF. The full variable domain, its missing parts supplied by reference TRBV7-9 and TRBJ1-2, is DTGVSQNPRHKITKRGQNVTFRCDPISEHNRLYWYRQTLGQGPEFLTYFQNEAQLEKSRLLSDRFSAERPKGSFSTLEIQRTEQGDSAMYLCASSARRTALDGYTFGSGTRLTVV.

This clonotype was observed a handful of times. The chain recombines TRBV4-1 with TRBJ1-2; D may be TRBD1 (5 bases). The CDR3 is 17 amino acids. Looked up from germline, CDR1 is MGHRA and CDR2 is YSYEKL. The V gene lost 0 bases and the J gene lost 3 bases, with 17 bases spanning the gap. The CDR3 DNA reads as TGCGCCAGCAGCCAAGATCCTTGGGTGGTGGGGGACTATGGCTACACCTTC. Residues: CASSQDPWVVGDYGYTF.

This clonotype was seen a few times. CDR3 in DNA: TGTGCCAGCACCAACGGGAATACCGGGAACACTGAAGCTTTCTTT. This sequence encodes CASTNGNTGNTEAFF. The gene calls are TRBV6-2 or TRBV6-3 and TRBJ1-1; D not resolved. Deletions cut 7 bases from V and 1 base from J, with 16 bases between. This CDR3 is 15 amino acids long. Germline CDR1 and CDR2: MNHEY and SVGEGT.

This clonotype was seen a few times. This chain connects TRBV20-1 to TRBJ1-1; D is possibly TRBD1 (6 bases). The CDR3 has 13 residues. Trimming took off 3 bases at V and 5 bases at J, with 13 bases between the two ends. The germline V gene has CDR1 DFQATT and CDR2 SNEGSKA (reference sequence). In DNA, the CDR3 is TGCAGTGCTAGGAAGGGGGGAAGGACTGAAGCTTTCTTT. Its translation is CSARKGGRTEAFF.

This clonotype was counted only a few times. The chain couples TRBV6-2 or TRBV6-3 to TRBJ2-1; D possibly corresponds to TRBD2 (5 bases). There are 16 residues in the CDR3. The V gene's germline CDR1 is MNHEY and CDR2 SVGEGT. Trimming removed 0 bases at V and 5 bases at J, with 14 bases between. The CDR3 DNA is TGTGCCAGCAGTTACTCAGCTTCGGACTTTCACAATGAGCAGTTCTTC. Its translation is CASSYSASDFHNEQFF.

At least ten counts were recorded for this clonotype. The chain joins TRBV7-2 to TRBJ2-3, with 10 bases that match TRBD1. CDR1 and CDR2 from the germline V gene are SGHTA and FQGNSA. Losses at the gene ends were 5 bases for V and 4 bases for J; bases not matched to a gene: 6. The CDR3 covers 15 residues. The CDR3: CASSPTGTGADTQYF. The CDR3 nucleotides are TGTGCCAGCAGCCCAACCGGGACAGGGGCAGATACGCAGTATTTT.

This clonotype was counted at least ten times. This chain links TRBV6-5 with TRBJ2-5; tentative D call: TRBD2 (7 bases). The germline V gene has CDR1 MNHEY and CDR2 SVGAGI. Trimming shortened V by 6 bases and J by 5 bases, and 22 bases separated the two germline ends. The CDR3 loop spans 16 amino acids. The CDR3 loop is CASRRGASGWGETQYF. The DNA of the CDR3 is TGTGCCAGCAGACGGGGGGCGAGCGGGTGGGGGGAGACCCAGTACTTC.

This clonotype has just a few counts. This sequence joins TRBV12-3 or TRBV12-4 and TRBJ2-2; D is unclear. This CDR3 region has 13 residues. With 5 bases removed from V and 3 bases from J, the gap between germline ends came to 7 bases. The CDR3 reads CASSGPYTGELFF. Written as DNA, the CDR3 is TGTGCCAGCAGTGGACCCTACACCGGGGAGCTGTTTTTT.

This chain links TRBV9 with TRBJ1-3; D remains unclear. The V gene lost 3 bases and the J gene lost 7 bases, with 8 bases spanning the gap. The length of the CDR3 is 12 residues. Germline CDR1 is SGDLS and CDR2 is YYNGEE. The CDR3 spells CASSGSKNTIYF. The CDR3 nucleotides are TGTGCCAGCAGCGGGAGTAAGAACACCATATATTTT.

In this sample, this clonotype turned up a few times. The chain uses TRBV5-1 and TRBJ1-2; a possible D gene is TRBD1 (6 bases). The V end lost 1 base, the J end lost 2 bases, and 9 bases lay between the germline ends. Germline-derived CDR1 and CDR2 are SGHRS and YFSETQ. This CDR3 comprises 14 residues. CDR3 residues: CASSLTGTNYGYTF. CDR3 DNA: TGCGCCAGCAGCTTGACAGGGACCAACTATGGCTACACCTTC.

The chain couples TRBV27 to TRBJ1-5, with 10 bases identical to TRBD1. Germline V gene data show CDR1 as MNHEY and CDR2 as SMNVEV (reference sequence). The CDR3 totals 15 residues. V was pared by 6 bases and J by 3 bases, with 5 bases of the junction left unmatched. The CDR3 loop reads CASSVGTGVNQPQHF. The CDR3 coding sequence is TGTGCCAGCAGCGTTGGGACAGGGGTCAATCAGCCCCAGCATTTT.

This rearrangement joins TRBV15 to TRBJ1-1; 7 bases fit TRBD1. Trimming at V came to 5 bases and at J to 0 bases, leaving 6 bases not matched to a gene. The germline V gene encodes CDR1 LNHNV and CDR2 YYDKDF (reference sequence). This CDR3 spans 15 amino acids. CDR3 amino acids: CATSRGDSVNTEAFF. Written as DNA, the CDR3 is TGTGCCACCAGCCGCGGGGACAGCGTGAACACTGAAGCTTTCTTT.

The rearrangement links TRBV24-1 to TRBJ1-2, with D unresolved. The CDR3 has 13 residues. CDR1 is KGHDR, CDR2 SFDVKD, per germline. V was clipped by 4 bases and J by 3 bases, with 8 bases between them. Written as DNA, the CDR3 is TGTGCCACCAGTGAGGACGCGGACTATGGCTACACCTTC. Translating gives CATSEDADYGYTF.

This rearrangement joins TRBV6-5 to TRBJ1-4; no clear D gene. Per germline, CDR1 MNHEY and CDR2 SVGAGI. V shed 5 bases and J shed 4 bases, with 8 bases lying between them. This CDR3 has 13 amino acids. This CDR3 reads CASSRSYNEKLFF. Written as DNA, the CDR3 is TGTGCCAGCAGTAGGAGTTATAATGAAAAACTGTTTTTT.

This clonotype was counted a few times. The chain couples TRBV4-3 to TRBJ2-3; 9 positions agree with TRBD2. Germline CDR1 and CDR2: LGHNA and YSLEER. The V and J ends lost 0 bases and 5 bases, in that order; junction bases with no gene match: 6. The CDR3 has 16 amino acids. CDR3 bases: TGCGCCAGCAGCCAAGAGGAAGCGGGGGGTTTAGATACGCAGTATTTT. As protein: CASSQEEAGGLDTQYF.

The chain has TRBV4-1 and TRBJ2-3, with 7 positions matching TRBD1. CDR1 is MGHRA, CDR2 YSYEKL, per germline. This CDR3 contains 14 residues. The trim removed 6 bases at V and 4 bases at J, leaving 7 bases unmatched. In nucleotides, the CDR3 is TGCGCCAGCAGTCTAGCAGGGACAGCAGATACGCAGTATTTT. It codes for CASSLAGTADTQYF.

V gene TRBV3-1 combines with J gene TRBJ2-7, with a possible D match to TRBD1 (5 bases). Germline-derived CDR1 and CDR2 are LGHDT and YNNKEL (reference sequence). This CDR3 has 15 amino acids. V was shortened by 6 bases and J by 7 bases, with 22 bases between the two germline ends. The CDR3 bases are TGTGCCAGCAGAACCCCAGGGCCAGGCGTGAGGGAGCAGTACGTC. It codes for CASRTPGPGVREQYV.

This clonotype was observed a handful of times. A junction boundary mismatches the germline segment, possibly from a read error. V and J are TRBV12-3 or TRBV12-4 and TRBJ2-7; 7 positions agree with TRBD1. The CDR3 totals 12 residues. CDR3 residues: CASSYRGLQASF. CDR3 bases: TGTGCCAGCAGTTACAGGGGCCTCCAGGCTAGCTTC.

The chain is built from TRBV7-2 and TRBJ1-1; TRBD1 agrees at 7 bases. V gave up 5 bases and J gave up 4 bases; unmatched junction bases: 7. Per the germline V gene, CDR1 is SGHTA and CDR2 is FQGNSA. The CDR3 contains 14 residues. The CDR3 coding sequence is TGTGCCAGCAGCCGAACAGGGGCGGGCACTGAAGCTTTCTTT. Residues: CASSRTGAGTEAFF.